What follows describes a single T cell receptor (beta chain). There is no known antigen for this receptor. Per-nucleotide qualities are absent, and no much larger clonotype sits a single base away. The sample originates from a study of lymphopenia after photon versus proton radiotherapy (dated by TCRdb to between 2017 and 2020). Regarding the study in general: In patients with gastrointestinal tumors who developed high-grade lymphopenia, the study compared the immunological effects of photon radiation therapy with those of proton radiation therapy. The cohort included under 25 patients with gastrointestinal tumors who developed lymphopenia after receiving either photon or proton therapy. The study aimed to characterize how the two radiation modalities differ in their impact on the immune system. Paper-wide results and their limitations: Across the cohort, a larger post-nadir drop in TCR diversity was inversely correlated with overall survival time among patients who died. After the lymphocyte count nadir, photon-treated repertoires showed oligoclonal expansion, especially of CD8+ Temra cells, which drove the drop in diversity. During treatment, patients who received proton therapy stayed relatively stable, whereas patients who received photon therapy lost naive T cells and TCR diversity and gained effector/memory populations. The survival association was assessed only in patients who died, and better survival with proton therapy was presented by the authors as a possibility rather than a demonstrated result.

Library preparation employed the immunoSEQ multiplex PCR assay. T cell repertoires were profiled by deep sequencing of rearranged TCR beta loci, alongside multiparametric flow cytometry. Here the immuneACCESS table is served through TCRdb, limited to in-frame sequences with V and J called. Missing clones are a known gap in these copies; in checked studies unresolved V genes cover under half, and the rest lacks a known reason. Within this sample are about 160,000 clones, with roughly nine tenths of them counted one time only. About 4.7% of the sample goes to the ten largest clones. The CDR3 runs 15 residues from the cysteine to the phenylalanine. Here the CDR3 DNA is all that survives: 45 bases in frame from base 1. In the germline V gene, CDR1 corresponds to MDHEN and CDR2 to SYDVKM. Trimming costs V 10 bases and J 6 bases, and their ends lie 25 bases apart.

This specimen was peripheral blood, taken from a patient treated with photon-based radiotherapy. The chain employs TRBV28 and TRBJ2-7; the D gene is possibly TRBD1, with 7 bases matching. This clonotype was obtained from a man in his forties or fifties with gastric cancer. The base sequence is TGTGCCACCACGCCTCCTGGGGGGACAGATTCCGAGCAGTACTTC. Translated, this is CATTPPGGTDSEQYF.